This T cell receptor beta chain appears in the sequencing data of a study of cytomegalovirus exposure and HLA in healthy donors. Overall study results and limits: Researchers reported from a later analysis that most CMV-associated TCR beta chains appeared HLA-restricted. Three CMV-associated chains proved CMV antigen-specific in vitro. In a later analysis, specific HLA alleles were associated with 15,000 to 20,000 TCR beta sequences at a 0.05 false discovery rate. By HLA locus, TCR association rates varied in a later analysis, with DRB1 showing the most and HLA-C the fewest.

The PCR used 60 Vbeta and 13 Jbeta primers. Sequencing used immunoSEQ multiplex PCR; TCRdb keeps in-frame clones, though not all of them. The sample lists about 140,000 clones; roughly 62% were seen once. This clone occurred a few times. Its target is unknown. V lost 2 bases to trimming and J lost 1 base; unmatched junction nucleotides: 4. This CDR3 has 15 amino acids. The germline gives CDR1 MNHNS, CDR2 SASEGT. The source material was PBMCs. This TCR was recovered from a male donor in good health and CMV-seronegative. The chain combines TRBV6-1 with TRBJ2-7; 8 bases are a match to TRBD2. The CDR3 bases are TGTGCCAGCAGTGAACGAAGCGGGGGTTCCTACGAGCAGTACTTC. As protein: CASSERSGGSYEQYF.